This is a list of T cell receptor beta chains from one sample in a study of blood T cell repertoires in COVID-19. The assay was immunoSEQ multiplex PCR, and TCRdb's table has in-frame clones only and misses some. The sample has around 180,000 clones, 85% to 90% seen once. Sequenced sample: peripheral blood. The source of these receptors is a young woman with active or convalescent COVID-19. Each CDR3 is given with its conserved first and last residue. The D gene is left open where the match is weak.

V: TRBV27; J: TRBJ1-4; D: TRBD1; CDR3: CASSPRQGLSEKLFF
V: TRBV27; J: TRBJ2-1; D: TRBD2; CDR3: CASSFFGRFLAGGNEQFF
V: TRBV6-5; J: TRBJ2-2; D: NA; CDR3: CASRTGLGPTGELFF
V: TRBV7-6; J: TRBJ2-6; D: TRBD1; CDR3: CASSLWRQGPSGANVLTF
V: TRBV28; J: TRBJ2-7; D: TRBD1; CDR3: CASITDRVSSYEQYF
V: TRBV5-1; J: TRBJ2-7; D: NA; CDR3: CASSPKEVIYEQYF
V: TRBV6-4; J: TRBJ2-1; D: TRBD2; CDR3: CASSDGSGQLYEQFF
V: TRBV5-8; J: TRBJ1-6; D: NA; CDR3: CASSLTGNSPLHF
V: TRBV11-2; J: TRBJ1-1; D: NA; CDR3: CASSFQGNTEAFF
V: TRBV14; J: TRBJ1-2; D: TRBD1; CDR3: CASSRTGGNYGYTF
V: TRBV29-1; J: TRBJ1-1; D: NA; CDR3: CSVGQGYSTEAFF
V: TRBV6-6; J: TRBJ2-7; D: TRBD1; CDR3: CASRAGTGSSYEQYF
V: TRBV19; J: TRBJ1-5; D: NA; CDR3: CASSINGEERQPQHF
V: TRBV11-2; J: TRBJ2-1; D: NA; CDR3: CASSLDRVYEQFF
V: TRBV28; J: TRBJ2-7; D: TRBD2; CDR3: CASRASGSTYEQYF
V: TRBV5-1; J: TRBJ2-1; D: NA; CDR3: CASSLHPEHNEQFF
V: TRBV7-2; J: TRBJ1-3; D: NA; CDR3: CASSLGGSGNTIYF
V: TRBV7-9; J: TRBJ2-6; D: NA; CDR3: CASSPGGGANVLTF
V: TRBV4-1; J: TRBJ2-2; D: TRBD2; CDR3: CASGGEGLQNTGELFF
V: TRBV12-3/TRBV12-4; J: TRBJ1-1; D: NA; CDR3: CASSSRYEAFF
V: TRBV19; J: TRBJ2-1; D: NA; CDR3: CASSMSKGLDEQFF
V: TRBV6-5; J: TRBJ1-1; D: TRBD1; CDR3: CASNPTGEATEAFF
V: TRBV30; J: TRBJ1-6; D: TRBD1; CDR3: CAWSVSTGGGSPLHF
V: TRBV3-1/TRBV3-2; J: TRBJ2-3; D: TRBD2; CDR3: CASSARRGGLTDTQYF
V: TRBV7-6; J: TRBJ1-1; D: NA; CDR3: CASSSHTEGNTEAFF
V: TRBV5-6; J: TRBJ1-5; D: TRBD1; CDR3: CASSSRWDRVRYSNQPQHF
V: TRBV5-1; J: TRBJ1-2; D: NA; CDR3: CASSLELLRGYTF
V: TRBV4-1; J: TRBJ2-1; D: TRBD2; CDR3: CASSQNPGTSGNNEQFF
V: TRBV27; J: TRBJ2-1; D: NA; CDR3: CASSHPSKATFNEQFF
V: TRBV5-8; J: TRBJ2-5; D: TRBD2; CDR3: CASRPQPGLATETQYF
V: TRBV27; J: TRBJ1-6; D: NA; CDR3: CASSETGFGSPLHF
V: TRBV10-3; J: TRBJ1-5; D: NA; CDR3: CAISAARGGSNQPQHF
V: TRBV6-5; J: TRBJ1-5; D: NA; CDR3: CASSPIGSGNQPQHF